Sequencing of this TCR beta chain was carried out in a study of cytomegalovirus exposure and HLA in healthy donors. The CDR3 totals 14 residues. With 7 bases removed from V and 1 base from J, the gap between germline ends came to 13 bases. Germline CDR1 SNHLY, CDR2 FYNNEI. Every donor was a healthy person donating bone marrow. Primers: 60 Vbeta forward and 13 Jbeta reverse. The protocol was immunoSEQ multiplex PCR, while the TCRdb copy is restricted to in-frame clones and leaves out a portion. This sample has fewer than 200,000 clones, with 75% to 85% found just once. Study outcomes and limitations: Association of a missense DCLRE1C variant with TCR beta V- and J-gene trimming was reported in a later analysis.

About this clone itself: The target antigen is unknown.

V and J are TRBV2 and TRBJ1-1; D is perhaps TRBD1 (6 bases). Sequencing was performed on PBMCs. The origin of this receptor is a man aged 25 to 45 in good health and CMV-seronegative. CDR3 DNA: TGTGCCAGCATTCCCGGGACAAAGAACACTGAAGCTTTCTTT. Translation gives CASIPGTKNTEAFF.